The 32 T cell receptor beta chains below all came from one sample that was sequenced in a study of CD8+ T cells in alopecia areata. In alopecia areata patients, both lesional scalp punch biopsies and peripheral blood were collected. Extracted RNA was reverse transcribed into cDNA, the sequencing template. Profiled with immunoSEQ multiplex PCR; TCRdb holds only in-frame clones, not every one. The sample carries about 11,000 clones, 61% recorded once. The sequenced sample was skin. These receptors all stem from a human donor with alopecia areata.

This clone was found once. The CDR3 here is CASSYSSDFSGNTIYF. CDR3 sequence (DNA): TGTGCCAGCAGTTACTCGTCAGACTTCTCTGGAAACACCATATATTTT. J is TRBJ1-3 and V is TRBV6-5; D is ambiguous. CDR1 and CDR2 from the germline V gene are MNHEY and SVGAGI. The CDR3 length is 16 residues. Trimming pared 0 bases from V and 0 bases from J, leaving 9 bases between.

This rearrangement joins TRBV2 to TRBJ2-5; D remains ambiguous. The ends were cut back, 5 bases at V and 4 bases at J, with 11 bases in the middle. The CDR3 runs 13 residues. Germline V gene sequence: CDR1 SNHLY, CDR2 FYNNEI. The CDR3 sequence: CASSPYSGETQYF. CDR3 sequence (DNA): TGTGCCAGCAGTCCATACAGTGGAGAGACCCAGTACTTC.

The chain carries TRBV9 and TRBJ2-3; 8 bases are a match to TRBD2. J lost 2 bases, V lost 0 bases, and 5 bases had no gene match. The CDR3 length is 16 residues. CDR1 and CDR2 (germline): SGDLS, YYNGEE. CDR3 bases: TGTGCCAGCAGCGTAGGGAGCGGGGGTCCCACAGATACGCAGTATTTT. Its translation: CASSVGSGGPTDTQYF.

The chain carries TRBV7-9 and TRBJ2-6, with no clear D. Trimming took off 2 bases at V and 1 base at J, with 9 bases between the two ends. The CDR3 is made up of 16 amino acids. In germline, CDR1 is SEHNR, CDR2 FQNEAQ (reference sequence). The CDR3 bases are TGTGCCAGCAGCTTATTTACTCTATCTGGGGCCAACGTCCTGACTTTC. Its protein product is CASSLFTLSGANVLTF.

This CDR3 is CASTPGQGYGYTF. As DNA, the CDR3 is TGTGCCAGCACCCCGGGACAGGGCTATGGCTACACCTTC. This chain joins TRBV28 and TRBJ1-2; TRBD1 agrees at 9 bases. Germline CDR1 is MDHEN and CDR2 is SYDVKM. After removal of 7 bases from V and 4 bases from J, the junction contained 4 bases not matched to a gene. This CDR3 comprises 13 residues.

The rearrangement links TRBV29-1 to TRBJ2-5; perhaps TRBD1 as D (5 bases). Trimming shortened V by 5 bases and J by 3 bases, and 13 bases separated the two germline ends. Germline V gene lookup returns CDR1 SQVTM and CDR2 ANQGSEA. The CDR3 spans 13 residues. Here the CDR3 reads CSVNQGGEETQYF. CDR3 bases: TGCAGCGTTAACCAGGGTGGGGAAGAGACCCAGTACTTC.

The chain recombines TRBV14 with TRBJ2-7, with TRBD1 matching 8 bases. The CDR3 has 15 residues. With 4 bases clipped from V and 5 bases from J, the junction kept 10 bases outside the gene matches. The germline V gene has CDR1 SGHDN and CDR2 FVKESK. This CDR3 reads CASSPERGQAHEQYF. Here the CDR3 DNA reads TGTGCCAGCAGCCCAGAAAGGGGACAGGCCCACGAGCAGTACTTC.

This sequence joins TRBV27 and TRBJ2-2; no definite D call. Germline values: CDR1 MNHEY, CDR2 SMNVEV (reference sequence). V lost 5 bases and J lost 6, with 16 bases in between. This CDR3 is 15 amino acids long. The CDR3 bases are TGTGCCAGCAGTGTTGGACCGTTTAGAGCCGGGGAGCTGTTTTTT. Protein product: CASSVGPFRAGELFF.

DNA for the CDR3: TGTGCCAGCAGTCTGACCTTGGAGCAGTTCTTC. Translated, it gives CASSLTLEQFF. This chain uses TRBV5-6 with TRBJ2-1, with D unclear. This CDR3 has 11 residues. Deletions cut 5 bases from V and 10 bases from J, with 10 bases between. CDR1 is SGHDT, CDR2 YYEEEE, per germline. The whole variable domain, filled in from reference TRBV5-6 and TRBJ2-1, reads DAGVTQSPTHLIKTRGQQVTLRCSPKSGHDTVSWYQQALGQGPQFIFQYYEEEERQRGNFPDRFSGHQFPNYSSELNVNALLLGDSALYLCASSLTLEQFFGPGTRLTVL.

The chain combines TRBV6-4 with TRBJ2-2, with 9 bases fitting TRBD2. CDR3 length: 15 amino acids. V was clipped by 0 bases and J by 6 bases; unmatched bases: 2. Germline CDR1 and CDR2: MRHNA and SNTAGT. The CDR3 loop reads CASSDSSGGSGELFF. The CDR3 DNA is TGTGCCAGCAGTGACTCCAGCGGGGGGTCCGGGGAGCTGTTTTTT.

Relative to its sample, this clone is medium-sized. The CDR3 region is CASSHPSTDTQYF. Written as DNA, the CDR3 is TGCGCCAGCAGCCACCCAAGCACAGATACGCAGTATTTT. The chain uses TRBV4-1 and TRBJ2-3; D unclear. The CDR3 has 13 residues. Germline CDR1 is MGHRA and CDR2 is YSYEKL. V was pared by 3 bases and J by 0 bases, with 4 bases between.

The rearrangement uses TRBV10-3 and TRBJ2-6; 8 nucleotides align to TRBD1. The V segment lost 7 bases and the J segment 0 bases; nucleotides outside the gene matches: 5. The CDR3 consists of 16 residues. Germline CDR1 and CDR2: ENHRY and SYGVKD. DNA of the CDR3: TGTGCCATCACCCCGACAGGGGACTCTGGGGCCAACGTCCTGACTTTC. It is translated as CAITPTGDSGANVLTF.

This clone has more than one count but fewer than ten. The chain couples TRBV7-2 to TRBJ2-6, with D possibly being TRBD1 (5 bases). V lost 5 bases and J lost 2, with 10 bases in between. The CDR3 loop spans 15 amino acids. Germline CDR1 and CDR2: SGHTA and FQGNSA. In DNA form, the CDR3 reads TGTGCCAGCAGCGGGGCCTTCACTGGGGCCAACGTCCTGACTTTC. Its translation is CASSGAFTGANVLTF.

This sequence joins TRBV7-2 and TRBJ2-7; D might be TRBD1 (6 bases). The CDR3 has 13 residues. Trimming cost V 5 bases and J 4 bases, with 12 bases left between them. Germline V gives CDR1 SGHTA, CDR2 FQGNSA. CDR3 coding DNA: TGTGCCAGCAGCGCAGGGGCGTCTTACGAGCAGTACTTC. Translated: CASSAGASYEQYF.

J is TRBJ1-1 and V is TRBV29-1; TRBD1 matches at 7 bases. With 4 bases clipped from V and 1 base from J, the junction kept 9 bases outside the gene matches. Germline V gene sequence: CDR1 SQVTM, CDR2 ANQGSEA. The CDR3 runs 15 residues. The CDR3 sequence is CSVGRAWTGNTEAFF. DNA of the CDR3: TGCAGCGTTGGTAGGGCGTGGACAGGGAACACTGAAGCTTTCTTT.

The chain couples TRBV6-8 to TRBJ2-7, with D perhaps TRBD1 (5 bases). V was trimmed by 2 bases and J by 4 bases, leaving 18 bases between them. The CDR3 spans 16 residues. Germline values: CDR1 MNHGY, CDR2 SAAAGT. Here the CDR3 reads CASSYLRQDTTYEQYF. The CDR3 region has the DNA TGTGCCAGCAGTTACCTAAGGCAGGACACTACGTACGAGCAGTACTTC.

CDR3 in amino acids: CASSPSSGRAYNEQFF. In DNA form, the CDR3 reads TGCGCCAGCAGCCCGTCTAGCGGGAGGGCCTACAATGAGCAGTTCTTC. V and J are TRBV4-1 and TRBJ2-1; 12 bases line up with TRBD2. The CDR3 consists of 16 residues. With V trimmed by 4 bases and J by 2 bases, 3 bases remained unmatched. Germline loops: CDR1 MGHRA, CDR2 YSYEKL.

The rearrangement uses TRBV6-5 and TRBJ2-1; 7 nucleotides agree with TRBD2. Trimming at V came to 5 bases and at J to 10 bases, leaving 2 bases not matched to a gene. The germline gives CDR1 MNHEY, CDR2 SVGAGI. The CDR3 runs to 11 residues. The CDR3 reads CASSNGGEQFF. CDR3 nucleotides: TGTGCCAGCAGTAACGGGGGGGAGCAGTTCTTC.

The chain combines TRBV27 with TRBJ2-1; TRBD2 is a possible D gene (5 bases). The CDR3 consists of 17 residues. Trimming left V 4 bases short and J 1 base short, with 17 bases between. Germline V gene data show CDR1 as MNHEY and CDR2 as SMNVEV (reference sequence). The CDR3 spells CASSSRAPGRSYNEQFF. CDR3 DNA sequence: TGTGCCAGCAGTTCGAGGGCCCCAGGCAGGTCCTACAATGAGCAGTTCTTC.

The V call is TRBV30, the J call TRBJ2-7; tentatively, D is TRBD1 or TRBD2 (6 bases each). The germline V gene encodes CDR1 GTSNPN and CDR2 SVGIG (reference sequence). Trimming shortened V by 4 bases and J by 5 bases, and 18 bases separated the two germline ends. The CDR3 has 14 residues. The CDR3 here is CAWNGAGTLNEQYF. For the CDR3, the DNA is TGTGCCTGGAACGGGGCGGGGACACTAAACGAGCAGTACTTC.

A single count supports this clone. The gene calls are TRBV30 and TRBJ1-3, with 7 bases aligning to TRBD1. Germline values: CDR1 GTSNPN, CDR2 SVGIG (reference sequence). CDR3 length equals 12 residues. The ends lost 7 bases at V and 3 bases at J; junction bases unmatched: 3. In nucleotides, the CDR3 is TGTGCCTCCAACAGGGGTGGAAACACCATATATTTT. It codes for CASNRGGNTIYF.

The chain is built from TRBV19 and TRBJ2-5, with 10 bases aligning to TRBD1. Germline assignment: CDR1 LNHDA and CDR2 SQIVND (reference sequence). J was trimmed by 3 bases and V by 5 bases; bases with no gene match: 3. This CDR3 has 14 residues. The CDR3, as DNA: TGTGCCAGTAGTCGACAGGGGGCAGAAGAGACCCAGTACTTC. Amino acid sequence: CASSRQGAEETQYF.

This clone was seen a handful of times. The V and J genes are TRBV7-2 and TRBJ2-3, with a possible D match to TRBD2 (6 bases). Trimming left V 5 bases short and J 0 bases short, with 12 bases between. Germline CDR1 reads SGHTA; CDR2 reads FQGNSA. The CDR3 consists of 15 residues. The CDR3 nucleotides read TGTGCCAGCAGCCGGGACTTCTCTAGCACAGATACGCAGTATTTT. Translation gives CASSRDFSSTDTQYF.

This CDR3 is CASSPYFAQDGYTF. DNA of the CDR3: TGTGCCAGCTCACCATATTTTGCTCAGGATGGCTACACCTTC. The rearrangement links TRBV18 to TRBJ1-2; the D is unclear. Trimming removed 2 bases at V and 6 bases at J, with 13 bases between. The CDR3 is made up of 14 amino acids. CDR1 and CDR2 (germline): KGHSH, LQKENI.

The chain combines TRBV20-1 with TRBJ2-7; D gene ambiguous. The CDR3 has 11 amino acids. Germline values: CDR1 DFQATT, CDR2 SNEGSKA (reference sequence). V shed 3 bases and J shed 6 bases, with 9 bases lying between them. The CDR3 is CSARQAVEQYF. The CDR3 bases are TGCAGTGCTAGGCAGGCGGTCGAGCAGTACTTC.

The chain recombines TRBV5-1 with TRBJ2-7; 14 bases fit TRBD2. Germline V gives CDR1 SGHRS, CDR2 YFSETQ. Losses at the gene ends were 4 bases for V and 0 bases for J; bases not matched to a gene: 6. The CDR3 extends over 17 amino acids. Here the CDR3 DNA reads TGCGCCAGCAGCCGGACTAGCGGGAGGCTATCCTCCTACGAGCAGTACTTC. Its protein product is CASSRTSGRLSSYEQYF.

In DNA form, the CDR3 reads TGTGCCAGCAGCTTCGGAGGGAGGAGGAACAATGAGCAGTTCTTC. Translation: CASSFGGRRNNEQFF. This chain joins TRBV7-9 and TRBJ2-1; TRBD2 is a possible D gene (6 bases). Trimming removed 3 bases from V and 5 bases from J, with 14 bases in between. This CDR3 has 15 amino acids. Germline values: CDR1 SEHNR, CDR2 FQNEAQ (reference sequence).

J is TRBJ2-2 and V is TRBV9; D not resolved. Per the germline V gene, CDR1 is SGDLS and CDR2 is YYNGEE. Trimming left V 0 bases short and J 10 bases short, with 13 bases between. CDR3 length: 14 residues. The CDR3 loop is CASSVVVPPEELFF. DNA for the CDR3: TGTGCCAGCAGCGTAGTCGTCCCCCCTGAGGAGCTGTTTTTT.

The chain recombines TRBV7-9 with TRBJ2-1; D perhaps matches TRBD2 (5 bases). Trimming took 5 bases from V and 6 from J, leaving 11 bases between them. This CDR3 spans 13 amino acids. Germline CDR1 is SEHNR and CDR2 is FQNEAQ (reference sequence). CDR3 bases: TGTGCCAGCAGCCCGGGTGCGGGCAATGAGCAGTTCTTC. Protein sequence: CASSPGAGNEQFF.

Comments on this clone: The junction and the germline gene differ at one end; a read error may be behind it. V gene TRBV30 combines with J gene TRBJ1-2; 8 nucleotides align to TRBD1. This CDR3 contains 11 residues. The germline V gene has CDR1 GTSNPN and CDR2 SVGIG (reference sequence). CDR3 protein: CAWSGRRGHVF. In DNA, the CDR3 is TGTGCCTGGAGTGGGCGCAGGGGGCATGTCTTC.

The chain couples TRBV9 to TRBJ2-3, with TRBD2 matching over 10 bases. Germline trimming cut 2 bases from V and 2 bases from J; bases unmatched to any gene: 11. Germline CDR1 SGDLS, CDR2 YYNGEE. The CDR3 is made up of 18 amino acids. This CDR3 is CASSVPGAGGQNTDTQYF. The DNA for the CDR3 is TGTGCCAGCAGCGTCCCGGGAGCGGGGGGGCAGAACACAGATACGCAGTATTTT. The full variable domain, rest sourced from reference TRBV9 and TRBJ2-3, is DSGVTQTPKHLITATGQRVTLRCSPRSGDLSVYWYQQSLDQGLQFLIQYYNGEERAKGNILERFSAQQFPDLHSELNLSSLELGDSALYFCASSVPGAGGQNTDTQYFGPGTRLTVL.

The chain links TRBV19 to TRBJ2-3; D perhaps matches TRBD2 (5 bases). The germline CDR1 and CDR2 sequences are LNHDA and SQIVND (reference sequence). This CDR3 has 16 residues. The V end lost 6 bases, the J end lost 3 bases, and 19 bases lay between the germline ends. The CDR3 here is CASRTPLAMGTDTQYF. Here the CDR3 DNA reads TGTGCCAGTAGAACGCCTTTAGCGATGGGGACAGATACGCAGTATTTT. Looking up the rest from reference TRBV19 and TRBJ2-3 gives the full variable domain: DGGITQSPKYLFRKEGQNVTLSCEQNLNHDAMYWYRQDPGQGLRLIYYSQIVNDFQKGDIAEGYSVSREKKESFPLTVTSAQKNPTAFYLCASRTPLAMGTDTQYFGPGTRLTVL.